This TCR beta chain derives from a study of cytomegalovirus exposure and HLA in healthy donors. In the study overall: In terms of ancestry, the Caucasian-associated cluster contained about four fifths of the roughly 400 genotyped donors.

Findings and limits, study-wide: Because they were indistinguishable, some V segments, including TRBV6-2 and TRBV6-3, were excluded. Overall, around 160 TCR beta chains were annotated as cytomegalovirus-associated.

As for the donors, each was a healthy bone marrow donor. The length of the CDR3 is 15 residues. Germline V gene lookup returns CDR1 PRHDT and CDR2 FYEKMQ (reference sequence). The V end was cut by 5 bases, the J end by 7 bases, with 20 bases between. PCR was performed using 60 Vbeta and 13 Jbeta primers. The method was immunoSEQ multiplex PCR; TCRdb's version includes in-frame clones alone and lacks a portion of them. The sample records fewer than 120,000 clones, around 84% being singletons. With respect to this clone: The antigen is unknown.

Sequencing used PBMCs. The chain recombines TRBV13 with TRBJ1-2; D remains unclear. This sequence originates from a woman in her twenties or thirties in good health and CMV-seronegative. The CDR3 nucleotides read TGTGCCAGCAGCCAAGGAGGGCATCCGGTTGGTGGCTACACCTTC. Its translation: CASSQGGHPVGGYTF.